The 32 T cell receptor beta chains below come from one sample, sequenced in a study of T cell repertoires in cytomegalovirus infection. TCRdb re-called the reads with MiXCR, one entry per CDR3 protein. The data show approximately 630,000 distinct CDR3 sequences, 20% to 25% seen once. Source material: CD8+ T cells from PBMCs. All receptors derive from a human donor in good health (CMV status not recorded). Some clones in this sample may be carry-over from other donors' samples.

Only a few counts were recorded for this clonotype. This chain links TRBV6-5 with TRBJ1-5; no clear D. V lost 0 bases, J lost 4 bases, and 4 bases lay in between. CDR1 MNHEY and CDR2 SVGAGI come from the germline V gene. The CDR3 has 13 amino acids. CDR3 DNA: TGTGCCAGCAGTTACTCAGAGAATCAGCCCCAGCATTTT. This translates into CASSYSENQPQHF.

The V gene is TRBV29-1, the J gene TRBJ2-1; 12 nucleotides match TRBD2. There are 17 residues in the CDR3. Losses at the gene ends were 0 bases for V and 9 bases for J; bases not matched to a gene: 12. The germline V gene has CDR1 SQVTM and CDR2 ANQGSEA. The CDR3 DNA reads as TGCAGCGTTGAAGATCTTCGCCTAGCGGGGGGGCCACGTGAGCAGTTCTTC. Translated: CSVEDLRLAGGPREQFF.

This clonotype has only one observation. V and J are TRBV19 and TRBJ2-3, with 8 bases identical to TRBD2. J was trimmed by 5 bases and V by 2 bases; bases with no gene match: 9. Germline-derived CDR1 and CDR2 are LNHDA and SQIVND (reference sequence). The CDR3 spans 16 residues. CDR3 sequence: CASSILTSGGIDTQYF. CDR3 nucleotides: TGTGCCAGTAGTATACTTACTAGCGGAGGCATAGATACGCAGTATTTT.

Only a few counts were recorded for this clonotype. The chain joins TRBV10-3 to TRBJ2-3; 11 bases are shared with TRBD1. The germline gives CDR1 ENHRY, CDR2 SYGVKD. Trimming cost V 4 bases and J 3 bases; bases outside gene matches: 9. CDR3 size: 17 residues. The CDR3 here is CAISGNRDRGLTDTQYF. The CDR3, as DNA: TGTGCCATCAGTGGGAACCGGGACAGGGGGTTGACAGATACGCAGTATTTT.

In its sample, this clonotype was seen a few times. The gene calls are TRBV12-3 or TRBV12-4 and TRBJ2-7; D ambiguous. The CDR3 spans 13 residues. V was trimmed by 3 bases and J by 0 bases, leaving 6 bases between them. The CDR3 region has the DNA TGTGCCAGCAGTTTCGACTTCTCCTACGAGCAGTACTTC. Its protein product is CASSFDFSYEQYF.

The CDR3 here is CASSYSTDTRDTQYF. CDR3 nucleotide sequence: TGTGCCAGCAGTTACTCGACGGACACTAGAGATACGCAGTATTTT. V is TRBV6-2 or TRBV6-3 and J is TRBJ2-3; possibly TRBD1 or TRBD2 for D (5 bases each). V was shortened by 0 bases and J by 5 bases, with 12 bases between the two germline ends. This CDR3 region has 15 residues. Germline V CDR1 and CDR2: MNHEY, SVGEGT.

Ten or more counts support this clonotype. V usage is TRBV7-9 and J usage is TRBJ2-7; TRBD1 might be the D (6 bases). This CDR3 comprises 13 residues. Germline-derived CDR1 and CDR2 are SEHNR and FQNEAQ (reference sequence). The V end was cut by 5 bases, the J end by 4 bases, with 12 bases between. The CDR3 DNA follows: TGTGCCAGCAGCCCCAGGGGTGCTTACGAGCAGTACGTC. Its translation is CASSPRGAYEQYV.

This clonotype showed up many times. This chain's CDR3 is CASLNAGGLADTQYF. In DNA, the CDR3 is TGTGCCAGCCTTAATGCAGGGGGCTTGGCAGATACGCAGTATTTT. J is TRBJ2-3 and V is TRBV28; TRBD1 matches at 8 bases. The CDR3 sequence is 15 residues long. V was pared by 8 bases and J by 4 bases, with 11 bases of the junction left unmatched. CDR1 and CDR2 from the germline V gene are MDHEN and SYDVKM.

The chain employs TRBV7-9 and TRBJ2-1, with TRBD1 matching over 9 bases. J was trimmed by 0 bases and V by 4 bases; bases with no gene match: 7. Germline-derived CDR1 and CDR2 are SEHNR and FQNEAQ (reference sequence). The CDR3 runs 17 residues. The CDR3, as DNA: TGTGCCAGCAGCTCCCGAGGACAGGGGAGCTCCTACAATGAGCAGTTCTTC. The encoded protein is CASSSRGQGSSYNEQFF.

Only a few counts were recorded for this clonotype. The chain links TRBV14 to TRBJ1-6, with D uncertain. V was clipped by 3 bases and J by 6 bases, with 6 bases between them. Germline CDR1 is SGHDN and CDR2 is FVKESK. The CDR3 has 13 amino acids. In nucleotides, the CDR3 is TGTGCCAGCAGCCAGGTCGGTAATTCACCCCTCCACTTT. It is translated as CASSQVGNSPLHF.

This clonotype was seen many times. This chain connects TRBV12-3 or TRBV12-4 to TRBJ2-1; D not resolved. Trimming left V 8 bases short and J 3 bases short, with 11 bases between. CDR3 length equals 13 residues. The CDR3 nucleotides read TGTGCCAGCGGAACGGCACTCTACAATGAGCAGTTCTTC. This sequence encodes CASGTALYNEQFF.

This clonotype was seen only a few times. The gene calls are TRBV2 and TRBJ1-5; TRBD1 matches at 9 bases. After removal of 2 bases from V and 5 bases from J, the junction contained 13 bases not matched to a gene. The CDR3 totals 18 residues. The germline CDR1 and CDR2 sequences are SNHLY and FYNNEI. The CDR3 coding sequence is TGTGCCAGCAGTGAACCGGGACAGGGCCTTCGAAGCGATCAGCCCCAGCATTTT. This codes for CASSEPGQGLRSDQPQHF.

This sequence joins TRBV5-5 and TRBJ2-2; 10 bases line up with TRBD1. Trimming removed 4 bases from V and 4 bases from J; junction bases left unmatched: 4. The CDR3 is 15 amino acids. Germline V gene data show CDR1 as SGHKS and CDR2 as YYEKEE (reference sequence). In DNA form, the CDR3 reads TGTGCCAGCAGCACCGGGACAGGGGCCACCGGGGAGCTGTTTTTT. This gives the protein CASSTGTGATGELFF. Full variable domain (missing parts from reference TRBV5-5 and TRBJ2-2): DAGVTQSPTHLIKTRGQQVTLRCSPISGHKSVSWYQQVLGQGPQFIFQYYEKEERGRGNFPDRFSARQFPNYSSELNVNALLLGDSALYLCASSTGTGATGELFFGEGSRLTVL.

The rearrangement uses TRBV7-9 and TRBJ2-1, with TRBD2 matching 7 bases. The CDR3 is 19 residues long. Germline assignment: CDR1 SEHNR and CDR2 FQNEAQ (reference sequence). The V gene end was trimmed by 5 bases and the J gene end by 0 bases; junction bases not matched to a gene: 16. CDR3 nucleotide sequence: TGTGCCAGCAGCATTAGGACTAGGGATGCTGCCGTCTCCTACAATGAGCAGTTCTTC. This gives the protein CASSIRTRDAAVSYNEQFF. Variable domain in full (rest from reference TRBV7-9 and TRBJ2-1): DTGVSQNPRHKITKRGQNVTFRCDPISEHNRLYWYRQTLGQGPEFLTYFQNEAQLEKSRLLSDRFSAERPKGSFSTLEIQRTEQGDSAMYLCASSIRTRDAAVSYNEQFFGPGTRLTVL.

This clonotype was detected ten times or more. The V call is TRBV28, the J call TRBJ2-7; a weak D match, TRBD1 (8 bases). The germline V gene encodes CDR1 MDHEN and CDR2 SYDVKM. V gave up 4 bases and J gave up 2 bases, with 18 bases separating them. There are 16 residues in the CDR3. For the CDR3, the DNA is TGTGCCAGCAGTTGGGGGGGACAGGAGTACCCCTACGAGCAGTACGTC. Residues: CASSWGGQEYPYEQYV.

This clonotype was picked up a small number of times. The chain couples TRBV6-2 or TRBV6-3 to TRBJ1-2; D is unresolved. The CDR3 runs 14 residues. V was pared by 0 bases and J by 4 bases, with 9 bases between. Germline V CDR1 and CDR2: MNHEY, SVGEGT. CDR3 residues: CASSYSNSRYGYTF. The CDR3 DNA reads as TGTGCCAGCAGTTACTCGAACAGTCGCTATGGCTACACCTTC.

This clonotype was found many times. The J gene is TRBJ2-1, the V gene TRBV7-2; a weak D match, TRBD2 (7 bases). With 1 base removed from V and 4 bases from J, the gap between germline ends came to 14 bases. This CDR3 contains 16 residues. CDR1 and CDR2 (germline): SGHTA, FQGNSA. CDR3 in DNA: TGTGCCAGCAGCTTAGGTGGCGGGGGCGCTTACAATGAGCAGTTCTTC. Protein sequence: CASSLGGGGAYNEQFF.

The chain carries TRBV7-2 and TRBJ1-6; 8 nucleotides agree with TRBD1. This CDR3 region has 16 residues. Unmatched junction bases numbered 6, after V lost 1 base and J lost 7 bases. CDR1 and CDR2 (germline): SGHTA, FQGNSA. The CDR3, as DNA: TGTGCCAGCAGCTTAGATCCGGACAGGGAAAATTCACCCCTCCACTTT. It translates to CASSLDPDRENSPLHF.

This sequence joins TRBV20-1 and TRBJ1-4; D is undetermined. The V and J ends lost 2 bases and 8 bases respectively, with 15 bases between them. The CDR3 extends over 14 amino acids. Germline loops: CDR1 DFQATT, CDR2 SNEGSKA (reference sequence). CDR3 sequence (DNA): TGCAGTGCTAGACATGGCAAACTGGCGGAAAAACTGTTTTTT. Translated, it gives CSARHGKLAEKLFF.

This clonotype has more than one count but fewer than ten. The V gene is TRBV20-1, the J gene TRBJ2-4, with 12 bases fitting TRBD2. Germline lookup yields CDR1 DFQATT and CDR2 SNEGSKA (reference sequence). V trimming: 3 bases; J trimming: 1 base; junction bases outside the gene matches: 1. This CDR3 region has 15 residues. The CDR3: CSARLAGGAKNIQYF. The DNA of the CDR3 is TGCAGTGCTAGGCTAGCGGGGGGGGCCAAAAACATTCAGTACTTC.

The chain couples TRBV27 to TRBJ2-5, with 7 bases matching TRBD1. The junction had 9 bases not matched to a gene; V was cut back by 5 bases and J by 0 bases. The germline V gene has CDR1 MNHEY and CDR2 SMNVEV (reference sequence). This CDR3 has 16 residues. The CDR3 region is CASSPYLRGHQETQYF. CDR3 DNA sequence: TGTGCCAGCAGTCCATACCTAAGGGGGCACCAAGAGACCCAGTACTTC.

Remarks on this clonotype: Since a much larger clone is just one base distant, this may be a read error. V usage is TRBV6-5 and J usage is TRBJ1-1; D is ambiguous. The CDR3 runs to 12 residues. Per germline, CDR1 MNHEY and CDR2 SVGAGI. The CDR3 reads CANSYSSTEAFF. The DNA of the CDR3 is TGTGCCAACAGTTACTCTAGCACTGAAGCTTTCTTT.

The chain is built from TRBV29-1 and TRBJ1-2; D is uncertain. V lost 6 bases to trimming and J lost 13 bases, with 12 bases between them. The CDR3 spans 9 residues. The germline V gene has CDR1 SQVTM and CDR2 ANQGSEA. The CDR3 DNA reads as TGCAGCGTGTCGGACCCGGCCACCTTC. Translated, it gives CSVSDPATF.

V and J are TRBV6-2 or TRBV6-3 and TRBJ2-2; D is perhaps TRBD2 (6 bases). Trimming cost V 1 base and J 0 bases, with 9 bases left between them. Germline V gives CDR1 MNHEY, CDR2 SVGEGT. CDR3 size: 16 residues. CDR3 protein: CASSYWGDANTGELFF. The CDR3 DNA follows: TGTGCCAGCAGTTACTGGGGGGACGCGAACACCGGGGAGCTGTTTTTT.

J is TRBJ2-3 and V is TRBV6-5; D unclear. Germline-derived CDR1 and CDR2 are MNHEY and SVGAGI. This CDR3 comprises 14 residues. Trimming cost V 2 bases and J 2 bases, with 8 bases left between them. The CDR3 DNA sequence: TGTGCCAGCAGTTACAGGGCCTCCACAGATACGCAGTATTTT. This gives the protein CASSYRASTDTQYF.

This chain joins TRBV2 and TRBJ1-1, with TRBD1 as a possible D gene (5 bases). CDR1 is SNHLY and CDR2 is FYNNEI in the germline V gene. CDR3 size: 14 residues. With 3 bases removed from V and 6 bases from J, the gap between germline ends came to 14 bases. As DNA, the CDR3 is TGTGCCAGCAGTGACCCGACCTGGGGCGCTGAAGCTTTCTTT. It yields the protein CASSDPTWGAEAFF.

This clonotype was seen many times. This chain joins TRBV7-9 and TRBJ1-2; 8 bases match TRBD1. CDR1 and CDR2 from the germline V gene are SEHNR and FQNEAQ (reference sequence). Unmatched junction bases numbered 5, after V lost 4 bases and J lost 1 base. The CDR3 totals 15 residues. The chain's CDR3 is CASSSRDRSNYGYTF. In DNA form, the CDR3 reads TGTGCCAGCAGCTCCCGGGACAGGAGTAACTATGGCTACACCTTC.

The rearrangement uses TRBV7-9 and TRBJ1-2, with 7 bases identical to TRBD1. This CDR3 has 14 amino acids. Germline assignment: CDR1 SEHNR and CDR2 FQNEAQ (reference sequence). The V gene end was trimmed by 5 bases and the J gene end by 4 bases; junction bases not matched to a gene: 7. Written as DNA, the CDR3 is TGTGCCAGCAGCGCGGGACAGAGTCTCTATGGCTACACCTTC. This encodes CASSAGQSLYGYTF. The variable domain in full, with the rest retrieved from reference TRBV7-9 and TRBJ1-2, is DTGVSQNPRHKITKRGQNVTFRCDPISEHNRLYWYRQTLGQGPEFLTYFQNEAQLEKSRLLSDRFSAERPKGSFSTLEIQRTEQGDSAMYLCASSAGQSLYGYTFGSGTRLTVV.

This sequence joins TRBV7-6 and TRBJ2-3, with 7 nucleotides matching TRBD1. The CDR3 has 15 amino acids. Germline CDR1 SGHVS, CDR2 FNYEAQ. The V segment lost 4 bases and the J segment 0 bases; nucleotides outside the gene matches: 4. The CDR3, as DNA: TGTGCCAGCAGCTCGCCGACAGGGAGCACAGATACGCAGTATTTT. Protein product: CASSSPTGSTDTQYF.

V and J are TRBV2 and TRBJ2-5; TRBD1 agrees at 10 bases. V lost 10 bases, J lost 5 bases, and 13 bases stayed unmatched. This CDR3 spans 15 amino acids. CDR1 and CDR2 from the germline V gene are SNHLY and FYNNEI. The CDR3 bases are TGTGCCATACTGACCGTGGGACAGGGGATGGAGACCCAGTACTTC. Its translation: CAILTVGQGMETQYF.

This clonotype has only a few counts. CDR3 amino acids: CASGGMGDPSTDTQYF. Written as DNA, the CDR3 is TGTGCTAGTGGGGGAATGGGGGACCCAAGCACAGATACGCAGTATTTT. This chain uses TRBV12-5 with TRBJ2-3; D possibly matches TRBD1 or TRBD2 (5 bases each). From germline, CDR1 is LGHNT and CDR2 FRNRAP. This CDR3 contains 16 residues. V was trimmed by 6 bases and J by 0 bases, leaving 16 bases between them.

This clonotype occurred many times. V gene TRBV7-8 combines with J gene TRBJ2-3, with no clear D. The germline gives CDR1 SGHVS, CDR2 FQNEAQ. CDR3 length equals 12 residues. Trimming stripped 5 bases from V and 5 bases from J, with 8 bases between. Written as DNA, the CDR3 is TGTGCCAGCAGCGCCCCTGGAGATACGCAGTATTTT. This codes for CASSAPGDTQYF.